The clone carrying this T cell receptor beta chain has at least ten counts. TCRdb reprocessed the 5' RACE reads with MiXCR, giving one entry per CDR3 protein. The sample carries around 350,000 distinct CDR3 sequences, roughly 6.1% recorded once. Germline V gene sequence: CDR1 LNHDA, CDR2 SQIVND (reference sequence). The CDR3 runs 16 residues. V was trimmed by 4 bases and J by 4 bases, leaving 14 bases between them. This specimen comes from a study of T cells after yellow fever vaccination. Study in general: Fractions low in cell number were prepared with SMART-Seq v4 Ultra Low Input.

The genes are TRBV19 and TRBJ2-6; D remains ambiguous. This TCR was recovered from a man younger than 40 who received the YFV17D yellow fever vaccine. Sequencing was performed on PBMCs, taken 5 days after the yellow fever booster vaccination. DNA of the CDR3: TGTGCCAGTAGTAGTGCCCTCCTGACGGGGGCCAACGTCCTGACTTTC. Amino acids: CASSSALLTGANVLTF.